This T cell receptor beta chain was sequenced for a study of graft-versus-host responses after intestinal transplantation. Overall study context: Every transplant recipient was induced with anti-thymocyte globulin, then maintained on tacrolimus and steroids for roughly 3 years.

As for this clone: Its antigen is still unknown.

The CDR3 runs 15 residues. Trimming stripped 6 bases from V and 8 bases from J, with 20 bases between. The germline gives CDR1 LNHNV, CDR2 YYDKDF (reference sequence). Sequencing used immunoSEQ multiplex PCR; TCRdb keeps in-frame clones, though not all of them. The data hold around 99,000 clones, with roughly 87% observed a single time. Findings and limits, study-wide: Researchers found peak circulating GvH clone levels linked to early post-transplant HvG declines. Analysis identified GvH clones in recipient marrow, with some appearing first in ileum or blood.

The source material was unstimulated CD4+ T cells sorted from spleen or lymph node cells, sampled before transplant. This chain connects TRBV15 to TRBJ1-3; D is perhaps TRBD1 (6 bases). The TCR originated in a human donor who was the organ donor for an intestinal transplant. The CDR3: CATSSGQRKDDTIYF. The CDR3 nucleotides are TGTGCCACCAGTTCGGGACAAAGGAAGGACGACACCATATATTTT.